This TCR beta chain was captured in a study of CD8 T cells in Susac syndrome. Random hexamers were used to reverse transcribe the RNA input (about 0.45 to 1 ug). TCRdb called the immunoSEQ multiplex PCR reads again in MiXCR, with one record for every CDR3 protein. Among approximately 300,000 distinct CDR3 sequences listed, about 88% were seen once. Germline lookup yields CDR1 DFQATT and CDR2 SNEGSKA (reference sequence). Deletions cut 0 bases from V and 2 bases from J, with 11 bases between. The CDR3 is made up of 14 amino acids. The gene calls are TRBV20-1 and TRBJ2-7; D may match TRBD1 or TRBD2 (6 bases each). Material: CD8+ T cells from PBMCs. The origin of this receptor is a human donor with multiple sclerosis. The CDR3: CSARDRRGAYEQYF. CDR3 sequence (DNA): TGCAGTGCTAGAGATCGAAGGGGGGCCTACGAGCAGTACTTC.